Listed here is a single T cell receptor (beta chain). The record originates from a study of blood T cell repertoires in COVID-19. Here immunoSEQ multiplex PCR was the method, and the copy in TCRdb shows in-frame clones only, minus some. The sample lists over 600,000 clones; 85% to 90% were seen once. Germline CDR1 and CDR2: SNHLY and FYNNEI. V shed 2 bases, J shed 0 bases, and the junction held 7 bases outside the gene matches. The CDR3 extends over 17 amino acids. The chain combines TRBV2 with TRBJ1-2, with 9 bases fitting TRBD1. This clonotype originated in a woman between 18 and 29 years old with acute or convalescent COVID-19. Sequenced input: peripheral blood. CDR3: CASSEQDRGKANYGYTF. For the CDR3, the DNA is TGTGCCAGCAGTGAACAGGACAGGGGAAAGGCTAACTATGGCTACACCTTC.